These 4 T cell receptor beta chains were sequenced from one sample in a study of blood T cell repertoires in COVID-19. Data came from immunoSEQ multiplex PCR; TCRdb stores just in-frame clones and leaves some out. The data show over 250,000 clones, with roughly 86% seen just once and less than 6% held by the top ten. The sequenced sample was PBMCs or T cells enriched from blood (not recorded which). Every receptor here comes from a woman under 40 who had recovered from COVID-19.

The chain couples TRBV19 to TRBJ2-1, with TRBD1 matching over 7 bases. V lost 10 bases to trimming and J lost 6 bases; unmatched junction nucleotides: 12. The CDR3 sequence is 14 residues long. Per the germline V gene, CDR1 is LNHDA and CDR2 is SQIVND (reference sequence). The CDR3 coding sequence is TGTGCCACCCGTAGGACAGGCAACCTCAATGAGCAGTTCTTC. Protein: CATRRTGNLNEQFF.

The J gene is TRBJ2-7, the V gene TRBV27; 9 nucleotides agree with TRBD2. Trimming took 5 bases from V and 3 from J; bases not matched to a gene: 11. The CDR3 has 16 residues. Germline V lookup: CDR1 MNHEY, CDR2 SMNVEV (reference sequence). The CDR3 spells CASSTLAGAGIYEQYF. The CDR3 bases are TGTGCCAGCAGTACGTTAGCGGGGGCCGGCATCTACGAGCAGTACTTC.

This chain uses TRBV15 with TRBJ2-5; maybe TRBD1 (5 bases). Trimming took off 3 bases at V and 5 bases at J, with 7 bases between the two ends. Germline-derived CDR1 and CDR2 are LNHNV and YYDKDF (reference sequence). This CDR3 is 12 amino acids long. The CDR3: CATSRKGETQYF. In DNA, the CDR3 is TGTGCCACCAGCAGGAAGGGGGAGACCCAGTACTTC.

V is TRBV6-2 or TRBV6-3 and J is TRBJ1-2; 7 nucleotides agree with TRBD1. Looked up from germline, CDR1 is MNHEY and CDR2 is SVGEGT. The junction had 7 bases not matched to a gene; V was cut back by 4 bases and J by 8 bases. The CDR3 loop spans 13 amino acids. The DNA for the CDR3 is TGTGCCAGCAGTTCCTTGACAGGGCTGGGCTACACCTTC. This translates into CASSSLTGLGYTF.